This T cell receptor (beta chain) was captured by sequencing in a study of molecular identifiers for immune sequencing clone quantification. Across the whole study: In the replicates, RNA derived from about 19,000 or 110,000 naive CD8 cells was divided into five parts, and four were sequenced.

TCRdb independently ran MiXCR on the PCR reads; one entry per CDR3 protein. The sample lists about 320,000 distinct CDR3 sequences, under 25% occurring once. This clonotype was observed at least ten times. Antigen specificity is unknown. Study-level results: Spiked-in Jurkat TCR RNA corresponding to one cell was reported as detectable against more than 950,000 naive cells. With a barcode shared among identical TCR molecules, highly expanded clone sizes could be underestimated. Clones with over 20 RNA copies captured over 99% of effector molecules but under 1% of naive ones.

V lost 4 bases and J lost 4, with 18 bases in between. The germline V gene has CDR1 SGHDN and CDR2 FVKESK. The CDR3 loop spans 16 amino acids. The receptor was isolated from a human donor in good health. Some libraries in this study had Jurkat cell RNA spiked in. Sequenced material: naive CD8+ T cells from blood, with Jurkat cell RNA spiked in. Subset reported: FACS-sorted CD8+CD4-CCR7+CD45RA+ naive T cells. The chain uses TRBV14 and TRBJ2-3; a weak D match, TRBD1 (6 bases). CDR3 region: CASSPQDGGQSDTQYF. In nucleotides, the CDR3 is TGTGCCAGCAGCCCCCAAGATGGCGGACAGTCAGATACGCAGTATTTT.